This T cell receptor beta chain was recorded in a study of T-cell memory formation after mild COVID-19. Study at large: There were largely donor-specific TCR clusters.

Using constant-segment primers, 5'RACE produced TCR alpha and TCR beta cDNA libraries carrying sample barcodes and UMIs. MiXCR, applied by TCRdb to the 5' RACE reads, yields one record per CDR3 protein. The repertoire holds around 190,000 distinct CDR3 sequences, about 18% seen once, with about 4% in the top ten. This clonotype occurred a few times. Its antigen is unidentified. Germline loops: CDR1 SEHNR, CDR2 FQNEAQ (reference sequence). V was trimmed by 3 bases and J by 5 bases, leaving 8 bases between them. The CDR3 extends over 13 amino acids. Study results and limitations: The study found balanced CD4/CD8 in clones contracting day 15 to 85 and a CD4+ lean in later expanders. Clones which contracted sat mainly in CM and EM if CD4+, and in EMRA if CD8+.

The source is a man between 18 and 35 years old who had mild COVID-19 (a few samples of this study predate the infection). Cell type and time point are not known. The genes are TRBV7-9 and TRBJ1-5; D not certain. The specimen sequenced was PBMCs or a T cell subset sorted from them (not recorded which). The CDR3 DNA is TGTGCCAGCAGCTTTGAGGCTGATCAGCCCCAGCATTTT. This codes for CASSFEADQPQHF.